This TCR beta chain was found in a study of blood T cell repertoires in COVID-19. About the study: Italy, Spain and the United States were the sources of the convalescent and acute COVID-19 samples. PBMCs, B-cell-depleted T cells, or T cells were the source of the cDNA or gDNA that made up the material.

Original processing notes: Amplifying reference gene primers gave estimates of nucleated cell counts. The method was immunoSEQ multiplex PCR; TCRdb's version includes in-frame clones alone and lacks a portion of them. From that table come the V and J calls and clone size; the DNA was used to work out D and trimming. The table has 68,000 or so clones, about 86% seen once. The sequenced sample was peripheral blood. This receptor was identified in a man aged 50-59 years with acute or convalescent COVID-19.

CDR3 region: CASSQDSLGLSNQPQHF. CDR3 sequence (DNA): TGCGCCAGCAGCCAAGATTCGTTGGGACTGAGCAATCAGCCCCAGCATTTT. The V call is TRBV4-1, the J call TRBJ1-5, with D maybe TRBD1 (5 bases). Germline CDR1 and CDR2: MGHRA and YSYEKL. The CDR3 loop spans 17 amino acids. Trimming stripped 0 bases from V and 1 base from J, with 13 bases between.